Each of the 10 T cell receptor beta chains below was sequenced from the same sample in a study of blood T cells in healthy people across ages. A second PCR, run for about 6 to 11 cycles, used a sample-barcoded 5' primer plus a J-beta primer mix. In TCRdb, the 5' RACE reads were re-called with MiXCR into one record per CDR3 protein. The profile covers approximately 1,700,000 distinct CDR3 sequences, with roughly 43% appearing a single time and 23% taken by the ten largest. Sample: blood. Every receptor here comes from a human donor in good health.

The chain carries TRBV29-1 and TRBJ2-7; no firm D call. Germline V CDR1 and CDR2: SQVTM, ANQGSEA. The CDR3 runs 12 residues. With 1 base removed from V and 12 bases from J, the gap between germline ends came to 16 bases. CDR3 amino acids: CSVEVFSTKRYF. The DNA of the CDR3 is TGCAGCGTTGAAGTATTTTCTACGAAGCGGTACTTC.

The rearrangement uses TRBV12-5 and TRBJ2-3; no reliable D call. The germline gives CDR1 LGHNT, CDR2 FRNRAP. The CDR3 consists of 13 residues. Trimming stripped 5 bases from V and 4 bases from J, with 10 bases between. The CDR3 DNA reads as TGTGCTAGTGGTCCTGGGTCGGCAGATACGCAGTATTTT. Encoded protein: CASGPGSADTQYF.

This sequence joins TRBV6-2 or TRBV6-3 and TRBJ2-1; 9 bases agree with TRBD1. From germline, CDR1 is MNHEY and CDR2 SVGEGT. There are 18 residues in the CDR3. J was trimmed by 6 bases and V by 5 bases; bases with no gene match: 17. CDR3 residues: CASSVRDRVFRGVNEQFF. The CDR3, as DNA: TGTGCCAGCAGTGTCCGGGACAGGGTTTTTCGGGGTGTCAATGAGCAGTTCTTC.

The chain recombines TRBV20-1 with TRBJ1-6; D may be TRBD1 (6 bases). The CDR3 runs 13 residues. Deletions cut 0 bases from V and 9 bases from J, with 9 bases between. Germline V gene lookup returns CDR1 DFQATT and CDR2 SNEGSKA (reference sequence). CDR3 nucleotides: TGCAGTGCTAGAGAGACAGGCACTTCACCCCTCCACTTT. It specifies CSARETGTSPLHF.

This clonotype has just a few counts. The genes are TRBV5-1 and TRBJ2-3; 13 nucleotides align to TRBD2. CDR1 is SGHRS and CDR2 is YFSETQ in the germline V gene. This CDR3 is built from 17 residues. J lost 6 bases, V lost 0 bases, and 7 bases had no gene match. CDR3 region: CASSLATSGGAFDTQYF. In nucleotides, the CDR3 is TGCGCCAGCAGCTTGGCCACTAGCGGGGGGGCATTTGATACGCAGTATTTT.

This chain joins TRBV6-5 and TRBJ1-1; weak D call: TRBD1 (6 bases). V shed 1 base and J shed 4 bases, with 10 bases lying between them. The CDR3 covers 14 residues. Germline loops: CDR1 MNHEY, CDR2 SVGAGI. The CDR3 loop is CASSYWGAGTEAFF. The DNA of the CDR3 is TGTGCCAGCAGTTACTGGGGGGCTGGCACTGAAGCTTTCTTT.

The V gene is TRBV7-2, the J gene TRBJ2-7; 12 bases are a match to TRBD2. Germline CDR1 and CDR2: SGHTA and FQGNSA. The CDR3 consists of 17 residues. V lost 5 bases and J lost 0; bases outside the gene matches: 8. The CDR3 spells CASSPRLAGAPSYEQYF. CDR3 coding DNA: TGTGCCAGCAGCCCCCGACTAGCGGGAGCCCCCTCCTACGAGCAGTACTTC. Full variable domain (rest looked up from reference TRBV7-2 and TRBJ2-7): GAGVSQSPSNKVTEKGKDVELRCDPISGHTALYWYRQSLGQGLEFLIYFQGNSAPDKSGLPSDRFSAERTGGSVSTLTIQRTQQEDSAVYLCASSPRLAGAPSYEQYFGPGTRLTVT.

This clonotype appeared a few times. The rearrangement joins TRBV6-1 to TRBJ2-1; TRBD2 aligns across 9 bases. The CDR3 sequence is 17 residues long. In germline, CDR1 is MNHNS, CDR2 SASEGT. Trimming at V came to 6 bases and at J to 1 base, leaving 10 bases not matched to a gene. As DNA, the CDR3 is TGTGCCAGCAGCCGACCCGGACTAGCGCCTTCCTACAATGAGCAGTTCTTC. It specifies CASSRPGLAPSYNEQFF.

This clonotype was recorded a few times. V usage is TRBV4-2 and J usage is TRBJ1-2; tentative D call: TRBD1 (5 bases). V was pared by 4 bases and J by 6 bases, with 24 bases between. CDR3 length equals 17 residues. The germline CDR1 and CDR2 sequences are LGHNA and YNFKEQ. The CDR3 DNA follows: TGTGCCAGCAGCCCAACCCTGGGTGGGGGAACGGTTAATGGCTACACCTTC. It is translated as CASSPTLGGGTVNGYTF.

This clonotype showed up just a few times. The genes are TRBV5-1 and TRBJ2-1, with TRBD2 matching 11 bases. Germline V lookup: CDR1 SGHRS, CDR2 YFSETQ. V shed 3 bases, J shed 5 bases, and the junction held 4 bases outside the gene matches. The CDR3 totals 15 residues. CDR3: CASSSLAGDDNEQFF. The CDR3 nucleotides read TGCGCCAGCAGCTCACTAGCGGGGGACGACAATGAGCAGTTCTTC.